The 25 T cell receptor beta chains listed next were all sequenced from one sample in a study of blood T cell repertoires in COVID-19. TCRdb's copy holds only in-frame clones and misses some; the assay was immunoSEQ multiplex PCR. Of 150,000 to 200,000 clones listed, around 87% are singletons. Specimen: peripheral blood. The receptors stem from a man aged 45-65 years with acute or convalescent COVID-19.

The rearrangement joins TRBV4-2 to TRBJ1-6; a possible D gene is TRBD1 (6 bases). The germline CDR1 and CDR2 sequences are LGHNA and YNFKEQ. This CDR3 is built from 16 residues. V lost 0 bases, J lost 3 bases, and 9 bases lay in between. CDR3 sequence reads: CASSQDQQGYNSPLHF. CDR3 coding DNA: TGTGCCAGCAGCCAAGATCAACAGGGCTATAATTCACCCCTCCACTTT.

The CDR3 sequence is CASSKDSYQETQYF. In nucleotides, the CDR3 is TGTGCCAGCAGCAAGGACAGTTACCAAGAGACCCAGTACTTC. This sequence joins TRBV7-3 and TRBJ2-5; D is possibly TRBD1 (6 bases). CDR3 length equals 14 residues. Germline V gene lookup returns CDR1 SGHTA and CDR2 FQGTGA. V lost 5 bases, J lost 0 bases, and 10 bases lay in between. Using reference TRBV7-3 and TRBJ2-5 for the parts outside the CDR3, the full variable domain is GAGVSQTPSNKVTEKGKYVELRCDPISGHTALYWYRQSLGQGPEFLIYFQGTGAADDSGLPNDRFFAVRPEGSVSTLKIQRTERGDSAVYLCASSKDSYQETQYFGPGTRLLVL.

The V and J genes are TRBV18 and TRBJ1-1; TRBD1 agrees at 7 bases. This CDR3 comprises 14 residues. V gave up 6 bases and J gave up 0 bases; unmatched junction bases: 4. CDR1 is KGHSH and CDR2 is LQKENI in the germline V gene. The CDR3 DNA follows: TGTGCCAGCTCCAGACAGGGTATGAACACTGAAGCTTTCTTT. This gives the protein CASSRQGMNTEAFF.

J is TRBJ1-5 and V is TRBV6-5; no clear D. The CDR3 is 16 amino acids. The germline V gene encodes CDR1 MNHEY and CDR2 SVGAGI. Trimming took 2 bases from V and 9 from J, leaving 20 bases between them. The CDR3 DNA reads as TGTGCCAGCAGTTACGAAATACAGCCGCCGGGGTGGCCCCAGCATTTT. It codes for CASSYEIQPPGWPQHF.

About this clone itself: Other DNA sequences in the same sample also yield this CDR3. The rearrangement links TRBV7-9 to TRBJ1-1; 8 nucleotides align to TRBD1. This CDR3 is built from 14 residues. CDR1 is SEHNR, CDR2 FQNEAQ, per germline (reference sequence). The V and J ends lost 5 bases and 2 bases, in that order; junction bases with no gene match: 4. CDR3 nucleotides: TGTGCCAGCAGCCTAGGACAGGGAAACACTGAAGCTTTCTTT. Its protein is CASSLGQGNTEAFF.

The rearrangement uses TRBV7-9 and TRBJ1-2, with D possibly matching TRBD1 (5 bases). Germline V lookup: CDR1 SEHNR, CDR2 FQNEAQ (reference sequence). The length of the CDR3 is 17 residues. Trimming pared 0 bases from V and 3 bases from J, leaving 17 bases between. CDR3 DNA: TGTGCCAGCAGCTTAGCGCATGGGGCGCATCCGGACTATGGCTACACCTTC. This translates into CASSLAHGAHPDYGYTF.

The chain is built from TRBV5-1 and TRBJ1-1; 7 nucleotides align to TRBD1. Germline V gene data show CDR1 as SGHRS and CDR2 as YFSETQ. The CDR3 is 15 amino acids. The junction had 9 bases not matched to a gene; V was cut back by 4 bases and J by 3 bases. Here the CDR3 reads CASSAIDRADTEAFF. The CDR3, as DNA: TGCGCCAGCAGCGCGATCGACAGGGCCGACACTGAAGCTTTCTTT.

The chain has TRBV5-1 and TRBJ1-2; the D gene is possibly TRBD1 (5 bases). Germline CDR1 SGHRS, CDR2 YFSETQ. This CDR3 comprises 13 residues. V was shortened by 7 bases and J by 3 bases, with 13 bases between the two germline ends. As DNA, the CDR3 is TGCGCCAGCTCGCCTCAGGGTGACTATGGCTACACCTTC. The encoded protein is CASSPQGDYGYTF.

This chain connects TRBV9 to TRBJ2-5; 7 bases align to TRBD1. Germline V gene sequence: CDR1 SGDLS, CDR2 YYNGEE. The CDR3 consists of 15 residues. V lost 3 bases to trimming and J lost 5 bases; unmatched junction nucleotides: 10. The CDR3, as DNA: TGTGCCAGCAGCGATTCGGGACAGATCCTTGAGACCCAGTACTTC. This encodes CASSDSGQILETQYF.

Here the CDR3 DNA reads TGCGCCAGCAGCTTGGAACCGGGTGTTCACTATGGCTACACCTTC. This encodes CASSLEPGVHYGYTF. V usage is TRBV5-1 and J usage is TRBJ1-2; D ambiguous. V was cut by 0 bases and J by 3 bases, with 12 bases left in between. The germline gives CDR1 SGHRS, CDR2 YFSETQ. This CDR3 comprises 15 residues. The full variable domain, its missing parts supplied by reference TRBV5-1 and TRBJ1-2, is KAGVTQTPRYLIKTRGQQVTLSCSPISGHRSVSWYQQTPGQGLQFLFEYFSETQRNKGNFPGRFSGRQFSNSRSEMNVSTLELGDSALYLCASSLEPGVHYGYTFGSGTRLTVV.

The J gene is TRBJ1-2, the V gene TRBV9; 7 bases match TRBD1. With 0 bases clipped from V and 3 bases from J, the junction kept 2 bases outside the gene matches. Germline assignment: CDR1 SGDLS and CDR2 YYNGEE. The CDR3 is made up of 14 amino acids. The CDR3 spells CASSVVGGDYGYTF. The CDR3 DNA follows: TGTGCCAGCAGCGTAGTAGGGGGCGACTATGGCTACACCTTC.

This clone has just a few counts. V is TRBV21-1 and J is TRBJ2-2; the table's TRBD1 call for D was not verified on the DNA. TRBV21-1 represents a pseudogene. The CDR3 totals 17 residues. The CDR3, as DNA: TGTGCCAGCAGCAAAGCTTGCGGACAGATGAACACCGGGGAGCTGTTTTTT. Translation: CASSKACGQMNTGELFF.

The chain uses TRBV11-2 and TRBJ2-2; 9 bases agree with TRBD1. The CDR3 has 18 residues. With 2 bases clipped from V and 4 bases from J, the junction kept 11 bases outside the gene matches. CDR1 is SGHAT and CDR2 is FQNNGV in the germline V gene. The CDR3 reads CASSLHRGRIRGTGELFF. DNA for the CDR3: TGTGCCAGCAGCTTACACAGGGGGCGCATTCGGGGCACCGGGGAGCTGTTTTTT.

This chain connects TRBV27 to TRBJ2-2; possibly TRBD1 for D (6 bases). This CDR3 contains 14 residues. CDR1 and CDR2 from the germline V gene are MNHEY and SMNVEV (reference sequence). Between the trimmed V and J ends, which lost 1 base and 7 bases, there was a span of 10 bases. This CDR3 reads CASSLYRVGGELFF. CDR3 bases: TGTGCCAGCAGTTTATACAGGGTAGGCGGGGAGCTGTTTTTT.

The chain joins TRBV19 to TRBJ2-1; tentatively, D is TRBD1 (7 bases). Trimming pared 3 bases from V and 4 bases from J, leaving 13 bases between. This CDR3 is built from 15 residues. Germline lookup yields CDR1 LNHDA and CDR2 SQIVND (reference sequence). CDR3 sequence: CASSMSRGDYNEQFF. The CDR3 nucleotides read TGTGCCAGTAGTATGAGCAGGGGGGATTACAATGAGCAGTTCTTC. The full variable domain, in which reference TRBV19 and TRBJ2-1 provide the parts outside the CDR3, is DGGITQSPKYLFRKEGQNVTLSCEQNLNHDAMYWYRQDPGQGLRLIYYSQIVNDFQKGDIAEGYSVSREKKESFPLTVTSAQKNPTAFYLCASSMSRGDYNEQFFGPGTRLTVL.

The chain recombines TRBV28 with TRBJ2-3; D may be TRBD1 (5 bases). V was shortened by 5 bases and J by 0 bases, with 15 bases between the two germline ends. The CDR3 has 16 residues. Germline CDR1 is MDHEN and CDR2 is SYDVKM. The CDR3 sequence is CASSLYRITSTDTQYF. The DNA of the CDR3 is TGTGCCAGCAGTCTCTACAGGATAACTAGCACAGATACGCAGTATTTT.

The chain employs TRBV5-8 and TRBJ2-4; the match to TRBD1 covers 7 bases. The CDR3 consists of 16 residues. The V segment lost 4 bases and the J segment 1 base; nucleotides outside the gene matches: 8. CDR1 is SGHTS, CDR2 YDEGEE, per germline. The DNA for the CDR3 is TGTGCCAGCAGCCTTCCGGGACAGCGGGCCAAAAACATTCAGTACTTC. This encodes CASSLPGQRAKNIQYF.

The chain joins TRBV3-1 (or the pseudogene TRBV3-2) to TRBJ2-5; perhaps TRBD2 as D (6 bases). The CDR3 runs to 16 residues. Germline V gene lookup returns CDR1 LGHDT and CDR2 YNNKEL (reference sequence). The V gene lost 5 bases and the J gene lost 3 bases, with 19 bases spanning the gap. CDR3 nucleotides: TGTGCCAGCAGCTTCGATCGTCGGGGGACGAAAGAGACCCAGTACTTC. Its translation is CASSFDRRGTKETQYF.

The chain has TRBV21-1 and TRBJ2-3; TRBD2 is the table's D call and was not checked against the DNA. TRBV21-1 is noted as a pseudogene. This CDR3 comprises 17 residues. CDR3 nucleotides: TGTGCCAGCAGCACCCGGTTTTTTCGGGGTAAGGCAGATACGCAGTATTTT. Translation gives CASSTRFFRGKADTQYF.

The chain is built from TRBV30 and TRBJ1-1; no clear D. From germline, CDR1 is GTSNPN and CDR2 SVGIG (reference sequence). V lost 4 bases and J lost 0, with 6 bases in between. The CDR3 is 12 residues long. CDR3 DNA sequence: TGTGCCTGGACCCTTCTGAACACTGAAGCTTTCTTT. It translates to CAWTLLNTEAFF.

This clone appeared a few times. The V call is TRBV19, the J call TRBJ1-3; D not certain. Germline CDR1 and CDR2: LNHDA and SQIVND (reference sequence). This CDR3 is 14 amino acids long. V lost 4 bases, J lost 0 bases, and 7 bases lay in between. The CDR3 reads CASSKSGSGNTIYF. DNA for the CDR3: TGTGCCAGTAGTAAGTCGGGCTCTGGAAACACCATATATTTT.

The J gene is TRBJ1-5, the V gene TRBV2; 9 nucleotides align to TRBD1. Per germline, CDR1 SNHLY and CDR2 FYNNEI. The CDR3 length is 15 residues. V dropped 6 bases and J dropped 5; count of bases not matched to a gene: 8. CDR3 region: CASRPDRGTDQPQHF. CDR3 DNA: TGTGCCAGCAGACCGGACAGGGGAACGGATCAGCCCCAGCATTTT.

The rearrangement uses TRBV12-5 and TRBJ1-4; tentatively, D is TRBD1 (6 bases). Germline CDR1 and CDR2: LGHNT and FRNRAP. V lost 2 bases and J 6 bases, leaving 10 bases between the germline ends. The length of the CDR3 is 14 residues. This chain's CDR3 is CASGLRQVHEKLFF. The DNA for the CDR3 is TGTGCTAGTGGTTTGCGACAGGTTCATGAAAAACTGTTTTTT. Based on the CDR3 plus reference TRBV12-5 and TRBJ1-4, the full variable domain is DARVTQTPRHKVTEMGQEVTMRCQPILGHNTVFWYRQTMMQGLELLAYFRNRAPLDDSGMPKDRFSAEMPDATLATLKIQPSEPRDSAVYFCASGLRQVHEKLFFGSGTQLSVL.

The rearrangement links TRBV13 to TRBJ2-3, with 14 bases that match TRBD2. Germline CDR1 is PRHDT and CDR2 is FYEKMQ (reference sequence). V dropped 5 bases and J dropped 0; count of bases not matched to a gene: 7. This CDR3 spans 18 amino acids. The CDR3 nucleotides are TGTGCCAGCAGCACTAGACTAGCGGGGGGGCGGAGCACAGATACGCAGTATTTT. Amino acid sequence: CASSTRLAGGRSTDTQYF.

The genes are TRBV7-9 and TRBJ2-7, with TRBD2 matching 10 bases. The germline V gene has CDR1 SEHNR and CDR2 FQNEAQ (reference sequence). The CDR3 sequence is 17 residues long. V lost 5 bases to trimming and J lost 0 bases; unmatched junction nucleotides: 10. The CDR3 bases are TGTGCCAGCAGCACCGGGATAGCGGGAGGCAACTCCTACGAGCAGTACTTC. Amino acids: CASSTGIAGGNSYEQYF.